This T cell receptor beta chain emerged from a study of beta chain features in type 1 diabetes. Study as a whole: Researchers looked at roughly 100,000,000 sorted cells across all samples.

What was sequenced were expressed TCRB transcripts, since all of the isolated RNA had been reverse transcribed. Profiled with immunoSEQ multiplex PCR; TCRdb holds only in-frame clones, not every one. The sample has hundreds of thousands of clones, around 12% seen once. Details on this clone: As yet, its antigen is unknown.

The CDR3 sequence is 13 residues long. The germline V gene has CDR1 SGHNT and CDR2 YYREEE (reference sequence). V was trimmed by 2 bases and J by 8 bases, leaving 11 bases between them. Sort purity for all populations was recorded as exceeding 98%. The study, taken as a whole, reports: Within each of all four CD4+ subsets, Type 1 diabetes patients had TCRB CDR3s that were moderately but significantly shorter.

J is TRBJ2-1 and V is TRBV5-4, with D perhaps TRBD2 (6 bases). This sequence was found in a man between 18 and 29 years old in good health. The sequencing sample was made of naive CD4+ T cells from blood. In DNA, the CDR3 is TGTGCCAGCAGCTTAACGGGAGACGATGAGCAGTTCTTC. It specifies CASSLTGDDEQFF.